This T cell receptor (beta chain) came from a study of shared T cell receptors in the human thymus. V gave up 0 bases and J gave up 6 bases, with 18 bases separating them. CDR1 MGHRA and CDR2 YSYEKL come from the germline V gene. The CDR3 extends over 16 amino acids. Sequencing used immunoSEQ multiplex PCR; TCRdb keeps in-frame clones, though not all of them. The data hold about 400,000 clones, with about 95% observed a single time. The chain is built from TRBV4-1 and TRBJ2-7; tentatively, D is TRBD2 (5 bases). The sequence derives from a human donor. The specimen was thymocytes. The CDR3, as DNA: TGCGCCAGCAGCCAAGAACGACTACCTTACCGGGGCGAGCAGTACTTC. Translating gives CASSQERLPYRGEQYF.